This TCR beta chain was sequenced for a study of cytomegalovirus exposure and HLA in healthy donors. Regarding the study as a whole: Later analysis identified some 16,000 TCR beta sequences associated with HLA alleles, using a false discovery rate threshold of 0.05. Reports credit the classifier with highly specific, highly sensitive diagnosis of cytomegalovirus status. As confirmed in vitro, a few CMV-associated chains were specific for CMV antigens. In a later analysis, V- and J-gene trimming of beta chains associated with a DCLRE1C missense variant, replicated independently.

The PCR made use of 60 Vbeta and 13 Jbeta primers. Here immunoSEQ multiplex PCR was the method, and the copy in TCRdb shows in-frame clones only, minus some. This sample has approximately 190,000 clones; just under 80% occur once, and the top ten carry approximately 6%. This CDR3 has 12 residues. V shed 6 bases and J 16 bases; nucleotides not matched to a gene: 10. CDR1 is SNHLY and CDR2 is FYNNEI in the germline V gene. As regards this clone: The antigen is undetermined.

The V call is TRBV2, the J call TRBJ1-5; 9 positions match TRBD1. The sequence came from a woman aged 25 to 39 in good health and CMV-seropositive. Sequencing was carried out using PBMCs. The CDR3 protein is CASSQRGQGLHF. The CDR3, as DNA: TGTGCCAGCAGCCAAAGGGGACAGGGCCTTCATTTT.